Following are 22 T cell receptor beta chains from one sample sequenced in a study of OX40 agonist ivuxolimab in advanced cancers. Sequenced by immunoSEQ multiplex PCR; TCRdb stores in-frame clones only, minus some. The sample holds 90,000 to 95,000 clones, 84% seen once. The specimen comprised CD4+ or CD8+ T cells sorted from blood, sampled in a trial of the OX40 agonist ivuxolimab. All receptors derive from an adult with an advanced solid tumor such as melanoma, head and neck, liver or kidney cancer.

The chain employs TRBV4-2 and TRBJ2-2; D is unclear. Trimming shortened V by 0 bases and J by 1 base, and 9 bases separated the two germline ends. This CDR3 contains 16 residues. The germline V gene encodes CDR1 LGHNA and CDR2 YNFKEQ. CDR3 amino acids: CASSQERPGNTGELFF. The CDR3 DNA reads as TGTGCCAGCAGCCAAGAGAGGCCAGGGAACACCGGGGAGCTGTTTTTT.

The chain carries TRBV4-3 and TRBJ1-2; tentatively, D is TRBD1 (6 bases). Germline CDR1 reads LGHNA; CDR2 reads YSLEER. With 3 bases removed from V and 3 bases from J, the gap between germline ends came to 17 bases. The CDR3 loop spans 16 amino acids. DNA for the CDR3: TGCGCCAGCAGCCATGTCAGGGGTTCTGGGGACTATGGCTACACCTTC. It encodes CASSHVRGSGDYGYTF.

The J gene is TRBJ2-3, the V gene TRBV7-9; 9 bases align to TRBD2. The CDR3 is 18 amino acids. Trimming cost V 2 bases and J 0 bases; bases outside gene matches: 9. Per germline, CDR1 SEHNR and CDR2 FQNEAQ (reference sequence). The CDR3 loop is CASSLKLAGFTSTDTQYF. The CDR3 DNA is TGTGCCAGCAGCTTAAAGCTAGCGGGGTTTACTAGCACAGATACGCAGTATTTT.

This clone has just a few counts. The chain combines TRBV7-2 with TRBJ2-5, with unresolved D. The ends were cut back, 5 bases at V and 9 bases at J, with 13 bases in the middle. Germline CDR1 reads SGHTA; CDR2 reads FQGNSA. CDR3 length equals 12 residues. In nucleotides, the CDR3 is TGTGCCAGCAGCCCCGGGTCTCATTCCCAGTACTTC. This sequence encodes CASSPGSHSQYF. The complete variable domain, with remaining parts taken from reference TRBV7-2 and TRBJ2-5, reads GAGVSQSPSNKVTEKGKDVELRCDPISGHTALYWYRQSLGQGLEFLIYFQGNSAPDKSGLPSDRFSAERTGGSVSTLTIQRTQQEDSAVYLCASSPGSHSQYFGPGTRLLVL.

V gene TRBV2 combines with J gene TRBJ1-1; D not certain. This CDR3 has 13 residues. Germline V gene lookup returns CDR1 SNHLY and CDR2 FYNNEI. Deletions cut 7 bases from V and 4 bases from J, with 13 bases between. The CDR3 protein is CASTPSPGTEAFF. CDR3 sequence (DNA): TGTGCCAGCACCCCAAGCCCCGGCACTGAAGCTTTCTTT.

This rearrangement joins TRBV18 to TRBJ1-6; tentatively, D is TRBD1 (6 bases). This CDR3 region has 15 residues. CDR1 and CDR2 (germline): KGHSH, LQKENI. Deletions cut 3 bases from V and 7 bases from J, with 13 bases between. The CDR3 DNA is TGTGCCAGCTCACCTCGACAGGCGGGGAATTCACCCCTCCACTTT. The encoded protein is CASSPRQAGNSPLHF.

V usage is TRBV29-1 and J usage is TRBJ1-3; D is uncertain. The CDR3 is 13 amino acids. Germline CDR1 is SQVTM and CDR2 is ANQGSEA. The germline V and J ends were trimmed by 4 bases and 6 bases, with 13 bases remaining between them. The DNA of the CDR3 is TGCAGCGTTGCCGGCAGGACCTCAAACACCATATATTTT. Protein product: CSVAGRTSNTIYF.

The V gene is TRBV29-1, the J gene TRBJ2-7; 9 bases agree with TRBD1. Germline V gene data show CDR1 as SQVTM and CDR2 as ANQGSEA. Germline trimming cut 7 bases from V and 1 base from J; bases unmatched to any gene: 11. This CDR3 contains 15 residues. CDR3 sequence: CSATTVGQGSYEQYF. The CDR3 DNA is TGCAGCGCCACGACGGTGGGACAGGGATCCTACGAGCAGTACTTC.

The chain employs TRBV29-1 and TRBJ1-1; D remains unclear. The CDR3 has 11 amino acids. Germline V lookup: CDR1 SQVTM, CDR2 ANQGSEA. V gave up 4 bases and J gave up 1 base, with 4 bases separating them. Here the CDR3 DNA reads TGCAGCGTTGGCGAGAACACTGAAGCTTTCTTT. It encodes CSVGENTEAFF.

Remarks on this clone: At one end, the junction sequence differs from germline, possibly due to a read error. The rearrangement joins TRBV6-5 to TRBJ2-2, with D tentatively TRBD1 (5 bases). Germline CDR1 MNHEY, CDR2 SVGAGI. CDR3 length equals 14 residues. CDR3 sequence reads: CASRGLTDTGELFF. CDR3 DNA sequence: TGTGCCAGCAGAGGTCTGACGGACACCGGAGAGCTGTTTTTT.

The J gene is TRBJ1-6, the V gene TRBV9; D perhaps matches TRBD1 (6 bases). CDR1 and CDR2 from the germline V gene are SGDLS and YYNGEE. V lost 1 base to trimming and J lost 6 bases, with 11 bases between them. The CDR3 is 15 residues long. The CDR3 DNA sequence: TGTGCCAGCAGCGTAACGGACAGCCTTAATTCACCCCTCCACTTT. Residues: CASSVTDSLNSPLHF.

The chain links TRBV7-9 to TRBJ1-2; D uncertain. This CDR3 spans 11 amino acids. Germline assignment: CDR1 SEHNR and CDR2 FQNEAQ (reference sequence). Deletions cut 5 bases from V and 6 bases from J, with 7 bases between. This CDR3 reads CASSPRDGYTF. For the CDR3, the DNA is TGTGCCAGCAGCCCTAGAGATGGCTACACCTTC.

V is TRBV29-1 and J is TRBJ2-5; weak D call: TRBD1 (6 bases). CDR1 and CDR2 (germline): SQVTM, ANQGSEA. CDR3 length equals 12 residues. V was clipped by 7 bases and J by 5 bases, with 14 bases between them. The CDR3 region is CSAYRVGETQYF. The CDR3 DNA reads as TGCAGCGCCTACAGGGTAGGGGAGACCCAGTACTTC.

The rearrangement joins TRBV2 to TRBJ1-5, with 8 bases matching TRBD1. J gave up 7 bases and V 8 bases, and 7 bases lay outside the gene matches. The length of the CDR3 is 13 residues. The V gene's germline CDR1 is SNHLY and CDR2 FYNNEI. The CDR3 nucleotides read TGTGCCAGCCAGGGGGCCCCTGCGCAGCCCCAGCATTTT. Translating gives CASQGAPAQPQHF.

V is TRBV28 and J is TRBJ2-5; 12 positions match TRBD2. CDR1 MDHEN and CDR2 SYDVKM come from the germline V gene. The CDR3 runs 15 residues. J was trimmed by 4 bases and V by 4 bases; bases with no gene match: 4. The DNA of the CDR3 is TGTGCCAGCAGTTCTAGCGGGGGGGCAAGAGAGACCCAGTACTTC. Translation gives CASSSSGGARETQYF.

This clone was seen a few times. The chain couples TRBV20-1 to TRBJ1-3; D is uncertain. From germline, CDR1 is DFQATT and CDR2 SNEGSKA (reference sequence). The CDR3 loop spans 11 amino acids. V shed 3 bases and J shed 9 bases, with 9 bases lying between them. Here the CDR3 DNA reads TGCAGTGCTAGGCACGAGGGCACCATATATTTT. It codes for CSARHEGTIYF.

This clone was counted a few times. For the CDR3, the DNA is TGTGCCAGCAGCTCACAGGGGGATCAGCCCCAGCATTTT. Its translation is CASSSQGDQPQHF. The gene calls are TRBV7-2 and TRBJ1-5; 8 bases align to TRBD1. The CDR3 consists of 13 residues. Germline CDR1 reads SGHTA; CDR2 reads FQGNSA. The ends lost 4 bases at V and 5 bases at J; junction bases unmatched: 1.

The chain is built from TRBV2 and TRBJ1-3, with a tentative D call TRBD1 (6 bases). Germline CDR1 is SNHLY and CDR2 is FYNNEI. This CDR3 spans 14 amino acids. V dropped 9 bases and J dropped 0 bases, with 12 bases sitting between them. The CDR3 reads CASEPDSSGNTIYF. The CDR3 DNA follows: TGTGCCAGTGAACCGGACAGCTCTGGAAACACCATATATTTT.

The V call is TRBV11-1, the J call TRBJ1-3; no clear D. Germline-derived CDR1 and CDR2 are SGHAT and FQDESV (reference sequence). There are 14 residues in the CDR3. Trimming shortened V by 3 bases and J by 4 bases, and 10 bases separated the two germline ends. The CDR3 nucleotides read TGTGCCAGCAGCTTTGGGCTTTTCGGAAACACCATATATTTT. Translated, it gives CASSFGLFGNTIYF.

The J gene is TRBJ1-5, the V gene TRBV27; unclear D gene. The CDR3 is 14 amino acids. Per the germline V gene, CDR1 is MNHEY and CDR2 is SMNVEV (reference sequence). Trimming took 1 base from V and 0 from J, leaving 4 bases between them. The CDR3 region has the DNA TGTGCCAGCAGTTTATACGTTAGCAATCAGCCCCAGCATTTT. Translating it yields CASSLYVSNQPQHF.

The J gene is TRBJ2-7, the V gene TRBV7-2; a possible D gene is TRBD1 (7 bases). The CDR3 has 14 residues. Trimming removed 6 bases from V and 4 bases from J, with 16 bases in between. CDR1 SGHTA and CDR2 FQGNSA come from the germline V gene. CDR3: CASSPSRGVYEQYV. The DNA for the CDR3 is TGTGCCAGCAGTCCTTCCAGGGGGGTTTACGAGCAGTACGTC.

The chain has TRBV2 and TRBJ2-2; 7 nucleotides line up with TRBD1. In germline, CDR1 is SNHLY, CDR2 FYNNEI. Germline trimming cut 4 bases from V and 6 bases from J; bases unmatched to any gene: 8. The CDR3 covers 15 residues. CDR3 nucleotide sequence: TGTGCCAGCAGTGTCCGGGACAGCTACGCCGGGGAGCTGTTTTTT. As protein: CASSVRDSYAGELFF.